The 12 T cell receptor beta chains below come from one sample, sequenced in a study of blood T cell repertoires in COVID-19 (dated by TCRdb to 2019 to 2021). The library relied on the immunoSEQ multiplex PCR assay. Held by TCRdb, this immuneACCESS table contains in-frame sequences only and omits some clones. Under half of the omission traces to an unresolved V gene where checked; the cause of the rest is unknown. The sample data list roughly 150,000 clones, and roughly nine tenths of these were observed just once. The top ten clones comprise about 5% of the sample. Sequenced sample: peripheral blood. The receptors derive from a human donor in a cohort sampled during active COVID-19.

On this clone: Other DNA sequences in the same sample also yield this CDR3. The chain carries TRBV6-5 and TRBJ1-2, with 7 positions matching TRBD1. From germline, CDR1 is MNHEY and CDR2 SVGAGI. CDR3 length equals 12 residues. V was pared by 6 bases and J by 6 bases, with 4 bases of the junction left unmatched. CDR3 residues: CASSRTGDGYTF. The CDR3 DNA is TGTGCCAGCAGCCGAACAGGGGATGGCTACACCTTC.

This sequence joins TRBV28 and TRBJ2-7; 8 nucleotides line up with TRBD2. The V gene's germline CDR1 is MDHEN and CDR2 SYDVKM. V shed 8 bases and J 4 bases; nucleotides not matched to a gene: 10. CDR3 length: 14 amino acids. The chain's CDR3 is CASETSGGIYEQYF. CDR3 nucleotide sequence: TGTGCCAGCGAAACTAGCGGTGGAATTTACGAGCAGTACTTC.

This chain joins TRBV24-1 and TRBJ2-1, with D possibly TRBD2 on 5 matching bases. There are 11 residues in the CDR3. In germline, CDR1 is KGHDR, CDR2 SFDVKD. V dropped 12 bases and J dropped 12 bases, with 17 bases sitting between them. The CDR3, as DNA: TGTGCCTCCGCCTTAGGGAGCGGGCAGTTCTTC. It translates to CASALGSGQFF.

CDR3 bases: TGTGCCAGCAGCCCGGAGGCCCGGGACATCTACGAGCAGTACTTC. Its translation: CASSPEARDIYEQYF. The V and J genes are TRBV7-8 and TRBJ2-7; D may be TRBD1 (6 bases). CDR1 SGHVS and CDR2 FQNEAQ come from the germline V gene. The V end lost 5 bases, the J end lost 3 bases, and 17 bases lay between the germline ends. There are 15 residues in the CDR3. The whole variable domain, filled in from reference TRBV7-8 and TRBJ2-7, reads GAGVSQSPRYKVAKRGQDVALRCDPISGHVSLFWYQQALGQGPEFLTYFQNEAQLDKSGLPSDRFFAERPEGSVSTLKIQRTQQEDSAVYLCASSPEARDIYEQYFGPGTRLTVT.

The DNA for the CDR3 is TGTGCCAGCAGTTTCGAGGGGGCGGATCGAGAGACCCAGTACTTC. Amino acids: CASSFEGADRETQYF. The chain links TRBV28 to TRBJ2-5; TRBD1 matches at 7 bases. Unmatched junction bases numbered 8, after V lost 3 bases and J lost 4 bases. CDR1 and CDR2 (germline): MDHEN, SYDVKM. This CDR3 spans 15 amino acids.

This clone was recorded once. The chain recombines TRBV3-1 (or the pseudogene TRBV3-2) with TRBJ2-7; D possibly corresponds to TRBD2 (6 bases). Trimming took off 4 bases at V and 1 base at J, with 17 bases between the two ends. Germline CDR1 and CDR2: LGHDT and YNNKEL (reference sequence). The CDR3 spans 16 residues. CDR3 loop: CASSRDSGTGSYEQYF. CDR3 coding DNA: TGTGCCAGCAGCCGAGATTCCGGGACTGGGTCCTACGAGCAGTACTTC.

The V call is TRBV28, the J call TRBJ2-7; 7 bases line up with TRBD2. CDR3 length: 13 residues. V shed 8 bases, J shed 5 bases, and the junction held 9 bases outside the gene matches. Germline V lookup: CDR1 MDHEN, CDR2 SYDVKM. CDR3 bases: TGTGCCAGCGCTCCGAGCGGGGCAAACGAGCAGTACTTC. Translating it yields CASAPSGANEQYF.

The table lists this clone with a count of one. The rearrangement joins TRBV6-2 or TRBV6-3 to TRBJ2-6; D is perhaps TRBD1 (6 bases). CDR1 MNHEY and CDR2 SVGEGT come from the germline V gene. V was shortened by 2 bases and J by 9 bases, with 29 bases between the two germline ends. The CDR3 totals 20 residues. Here the CDR3 DNA reads TGTGCCAGCAGTTACGATGAGAACGGGGACATAAAAGTTGGAGTCAACGTCCTGACTTTC. Its protein is CASSYDENGDIKVGVNVLTF.

V gene TRBV6-5 combines with J gene TRBJ1-4; the D is unclear. The CDR3 runs to 14 residues. V was trimmed by 7 bases and J by 3 bases, leaving 12 bases between them. CDR1 and CDR2 from the germline V gene are MNHEY and SVGAGI. The CDR3 spells CASKMGLANEKLFF. The CDR3, as DNA: TGTGCCAGCAAGATGGGCCTGGCTAATGAAAAACTGTTTTTT.

V and J are TRBV29-1 and TRBJ1-1; TRBD1 matches at 7 bases. The V gene end was trimmed by 6 bases and the J gene end by 3 bases; junction bases not matched to a gene: 13. CDR1 SQVTM and CDR2 ANQGSEA come from the germline V gene. CDR3 length equals 15 residues. The CDR3 bases are TGCAGCGTCTCCAGACAGGGAGGAGGTGACACTGAAGCTTTCTTT. It encodes CSVSRQGGGDTEAFF. Supplemented by reference TRBV29-1 and TRBJ1-1, the full variable domain reads SAVISQKPSRDICQRGTSLTIQCQVDSQVTMMFWYRQQPGQSLTLIATANQGSEATYESGFVIDKFPISRPNLTFSTLTVSNMSPEDSSIYLCSVSRQGGGDTEAFFGQGTRLTVV.

This chain joins TRBV7-3 and TRBJ1-5, with 10 bases identical to TRBD1. Germline V gene data show CDR1 as SGHTA and CDR2 as FQGTGA. This CDR3 comprises 18 residues. V gave up 5 bases and J gave up 6 bases; unmatched junction bases: 16. CDR3 region: CASSPRPRRQGAIQPQHF. The CDR3 nucleotides are TGTGCCAGCAGCCCGAGGCCACGGAGACAGGGGGCCATTCAGCCCCAGCATTTT. The whole variable domain, remainder taken from reference TRBV7-3 and TRBJ1-5, is GAGVSQTPSNKVTEKGKYVELRCDPISGHTALYWYRQSLGQGPEFLIYFQGTGAADDSGLPNDRFFAVRPEGSVSTLKIQRTERGDSAVYLCASSPRPRRQGAIQPQHFGDGTRLSIL.

This chain connects TRBV9 to TRBJ1-6, with TRBD1 identical over 7 bases. The CDR3 sequence is 14 residues long. Germline V gene data show CDR1 as SGDLS and CDR2 as YYNGEE. V trimming: 3 bases; J trimming: 9 bases; junction bases outside the gene matches: 6. The CDR3 loop is CASSADRDTSPLHF. The CDR3 DNA is TGTGCCAGCAGCGCAGACAGGGATACTTCACCCCTCCACTTT.